The 5 T cell receptor beta chains given below trace back to one sample, sequenced in a study of T cells in women clearing cervical HPV infection. Assay: immunoSEQ multiplex PCR; the TCRdb copy retains only in-frame clones and omits some. Its clone listing holds roughly 48,000 clones. Sequenced: blood buffy coat. The origin of the receptors is a woman between 18 and 70 years old with a cervical HPV16 infection that either progressed to CIN3+ or cleared (not recorded which).

The DNA read from the CDR3 is TGTGCCAGCAGTGTGGAGGGGAATCAGCCC. Amino acids: CASSVEGNQP. The full-length CDR3 reads as CASSVEGNQPQHF. J is TRBJ1-5 and V is TRBV2; TRBD1 might be the D (5 bases). The DNA ends 3 residues before the CDR3 does, and the rest of the CDR3 is filled in from the germline J gene. Germline CDR1 is SNHLY and CDR2 is FYNNEI. V lost 4 bases and J lost 4, with 8 bases in between. The CDR3 length is 13 residues.

Concerning this clone: Coverage ceases 3 residues before the CDR3 finishes, and the germline J gene fills in the end. V is TRBV10-3 and J is TRBJ2-7; D perhaps matches TRBD1 (6 bases). V was pared by 7 bases and J by 3 bases, with 16 bases between. Germline CDR1 and CDR2: ENHRY and SYGVKD. The length of the CDR3 is 14 residues. CDR3: CAIMAQGAGYEQYF. The CDR3 DNA, read in part, is TGTGCCATCATGGCACAGGGCGCGGGCTACGAG.

Worth noting for this clone: Sequencing ends 3 residues short of the CDR3 end; the germline J gene provides the rest. This sequence joins TRBV28 and TRBJ1-2, with 8 bases fitting TRBD1. The length of the CDR3 is 14 residues. V shed 6 bases, J shed 4 bases, and the junction held 7 bases outside the gene matches. Germline V CDR1 and CDR2: MDHEN, SYDVKM. CDR3 region: CASSIGQGLYGYTF. CDR3 bases read: TGTGCCAGCAGCATAGGACAGGGACTCTATGGC.

On this clone: The CDR3 extends 3 residues past the end of the read, so its final part is completed from the germline J gene. The gene calls are TRBV5-1 and TRBJ1-4; perhaps TRBD1 as D (5 bases). Trimming cost V 4 bases and J 3 bases, with 16 bases left between them. CDR3 length: 16 amino acids. The germline gives CDR1 SGHRS, CDR2 YFSETQ. The CDR3: CASSLRQGEANEKLFF. The CDR3 DNA, read in part, is TGCGCCAGCAGCCTACGACAAGGGGAGGCTAATGAAAAA.

Concerning this clone itself: The CDR3 is cut off 3 residues early in the read; its end comes from the germline J gene. This sequence joins TRBV4-1 and TRBJ1-3; no definite D call. The V gene's germline CDR1 is MGHRA and CDR2 YSYEKL. V lost 0 bases to trimming and J lost 0 bases, with 9 bases between them. The CDR3 covers 16 residues. The DNA read from the CDR3 is TGCGCCAGCAGCCAAGATCCCGCAGGCTCTGGAAACACC. Residues: CASSQDPAGSGNT. The entire CDR3 sequence reads CASSQDPAGSGNTIYF.